This T cell receptor beta chain was captured by sequencing in a study of PD-L1 blockade in urothelial cancer (dated by TCRdb to 2017 to 2019). For the wider study: All patients started therapy in about 2014 and received atezolizumab 1,200 mg intravenously every 3 weeks. In the same patients, whole exome sequencing and RNA sequencing of pretreatment tumors were performed in addition to TCR sequencing. Patients had an ECOG performance status of 0 or 1 and had received between 0 and 3 prior chemotherapy regimens. Blood samples were analyzed at two time points: 3 weeks after treatment start (second dose) and 6 weeks after treatment start. Pretreatment tumor samples, along with matched peripheral blood collected serially before and after atezolizumab treatment, underwent TCR sequencing. Approximately 29 patients had pretreatment blood TCR-seq, some 25 had at least one posttreatment blood collection, and some 25 had tumor TCR-seq. About 90% of the 29 patients were males with bladder-origin urothelial cancer, and 18 of 29 reported a prior smoking history. An exploratory multi-omic analysis was conducted of the somatic, immune and clinical correlates of response to PD-L1 blockade with atezolizumab in urothelial cancer. Durable clinical benefit meant progression-free survival longer than 6 months, and TCR features were also tested against progression-free and overall survival. Blood samples yielded a median of roughly 150,000 T cells and more than 80,000 unique TCRs, with median clonality around 0.084. Ten or so patients reached durable clinical benefit, while fewer than 25 patients did not. The study at large found these results: Because of the small sample size (n = 29) and the many exploratory analyses performed, the results are intended to be regarded as hypothesis-generating. A pretreatment peripheral blood TCR clonality below the median was linked to improved progression-free and overall survival. At 3 weeks after the start of treatment, tumor-associated TCR clones in peripheral blood had expanded more in patients with durable benefit (n ≈ 24, p = 0.022).

Synthetic TCR analog templates were spiked into each PCR to estimate absolute template abundance from read counts. Using the immunoSEQ assay, TCRbeta CDR3 regions were amplified from genomic DNA with bias-controlled V and J gene primers. Rearranged TCRbeta segments were sequenced at approximately 20X coverage. Per the source publication's procedure: Sequencing errors were corrected by clustering, and CDR3s were annotated against IMGT so that V, D and J genes could be assigned. Downstream analyses used only productive TCRbeta rearrangements, leaving out any out-of-frame or stop-codon sequences. Clonality was calculated as one minus the Shannon entropy normalized by the log of the number of unique productive sequences. Fisher's exact test with Benjamini-Hochberg correction, at a threshold of adjusted p below 0.01, was used to find clones that differed between time points or between blood and tumor. The table was pulled from immuneACCESS by TCRdb, which kept in-frame rearrangements only. Such tables lose some clones; where checked, under half of the loss comes from unresolved V genes, and the rest has no known cause. For V, J and clone size, that table is used; D and trimming come from the DNA. This sample has approximately 100,000 clones in its table, and 70% to 90% of those were observed once. The ten largest clonotypes hold 2.4% of the sample.

Including cysteine and phenylalanine, the CDR3 has 14 amino acids. Solely the CDR3 DNA is kept, with 42 bases framed from the first base. The germline ends are 13 bases apart after V is trimmed by 5 bases and J by 6 bases. CDR1 and CDR2, looked up from the germline V gene, are SGHTA and FQGNSA. The cohort included 25 to 35 patients with locally advanced or metastatic urothelial carcinoma who were treated at Memorial Sloan Kettering on a trial protocol. Peripheral blood mononuclear cells were collected pretreatment and during treatment, with between 1 and 8 total time points obtained per patient. The Qiagen DNeasy Blood extraction kit was used to purify genomic DNA from total PBMCs and from tumor samples. PBMCs were collected pretreatment and during treatment, and were isolated and stored as previously described. Concerning this clone: The antigen it recognizes is unknown. No base quality values were provided; no much bigger clone lies one nucleotide off.

The sequence links TRBV7-2 to TRBJ2-2; the D segment could be TRBD1, given 5 matching bases. This sample comprised PBMCs, obtained around atezolizumab (anti-PD-L1) treatment. The clonotype comes from a man between 50 and 59 years old with urothelial cancer. The DNA sequence is TGTGCCAGCAGCGCCCCAGGGTCGGCCGGGGAGCTGTTTTTT. The encoded protein is CASSAPGSAGELFF. Here the CDR3 is joined to the reference TRBV7-2 and TRBJ2-2 genes, and the full variable domain is: GAGVSQSPSNKVTEKGKDVELRCDPISGHTALYWYRQSLGQGLEFLIYFQGNSAPDKSGLPSDRFSAERTGGSVSTLTIQRTQQEDSAVYLCASSAPGSAGELFFGEGSRLTVL.